The 32 T cell receptor beta chains given below trace back to one sample, sequenced in a study of Ad26.COV2.S vaccination and SARS-CoV-2 variants. Profiled with immunoSEQ multiplex PCR; TCRdb holds only in-frame clones, not every one. The sample holds over 400,000 clones; around 90% are singletons and the top ten take approximately 4.3%. Treatment noted: some 20 received Ad26.COV2.S at low or high dose, single or two shots; 5 received placebo; per-sample allocation not given. Day 63 following the first vaccine or placebo injection was when the samples were taken. Sample: peripheral blood, taken in a trial of Ad26.COV2.S vaccine versus placebo. The receptors stem from a person between 18 and 65 years old who received the Ad26.COV2.S COVID-19 vaccine or a placebo.

The chain links TRBV23-1 to TRBJ2-1; 10 bases map to TRBD1. TRBV23-1 is placed among ORFs of uncertain function. The CDR3 sequence is 16 residues long. The V segment lost 0 bases and the J segment 4 bases; nucleotides outside the gene matches: 3. CDR3 amino acids: CASSQSRDRGYNEQFF. The CDR3 region has the DNA TGCGCCAGCAGTCAATCGCGGGACAGGGGTTACAATGAGCAGTTCTTC.

This clone occurred a few times. This chain joins TRBV4-3 and TRBJ2-1, with a possible D match to TRBD1 (6 bases). The CDR3 length is 16 residues. Germline CDR1 is LGHNA and CDR2 is YSLEER. The V end was cut by 9 bases, the J end by 5 bases, with 23 bases between. CDR3 nucleotides: TGCGCCAGACAATACCTTTACAGGGCGCGTCACAATGAGCAGTTCTTC. Its translation is CARQYLYRARHNEQFF.

As for this clone: This sample includes further DNA sequences coding for the same CDR3. The chain has TRBV15 and TRBJ2-3; 8 bases align to TRBD1. Trimming removed 1 base from V and 1 base from J; junction bases left unmatched: 1. CDR1 LNHNV and CDR2 YYDKDF come from the germline V gene (reference sequence). The CDR3 runs to 15 residues. The CDR3 loop reads CATSRGGQGTDTQYF. CDR3 nucleotide sequence: TGTGCCACCAGCAGAGGGGGACAGGGCACAGATACGCAGTATTTT.

The J gene is TRBJ2-3, the V gene TRBV24-1, with 9 bases aligning to TRBD2. The germline gives CDR1 KGHDR, CDR2 SFDVKD. CDR3 length: 15 amino acids. V gave up 7 bases and J gave up 1 base; unmatched junction bases: 5. DNA of the CDR3: TGTGCCACCAGAGGCCAGCGGGGGGGCACAGATACGCAGTATTTT. This encodes CATRGQRGGTDTQYF.

In DNA, the CDR3 is TGTGCCAGCAGCTCCCCCCTTGGCAGGGTGGAGACCCAGTACTTC. Residues: CASSSPLGRVETQYF. This sequence joins TRBV7-9 and TRBJ2-5, with a possible D match to TRBD1 (5 bases). The CDR3 runs 15 residues. V gave up 4 bases and J gave up 5 bases, with 17 bases separating them. Per the germline V gene, CDR1 is SEHNR and CDR2 is FQNEAQ (reference sequence).

Of note for this clone: One end of the junction varies from germline; a read error may be responsible. This chain uses TRBV7-7 with TRBJ2-3, with TRBD2 matching over 11 bases. The CDR3 has 16 amino acids. The germline V gene encodes CDR1 SSHAT and CDR2 FNYEAQ (reference sequence). The chain's CDR3 is CASSPLAGGLTDTQYF. CDR3 nucleotides: TGTGCTAGCAGCCCATTAGCGGGAGGGTTAACAGATACGCAGTATTTT.

V gene TRBV6-5 combines with J gene TRBJ2-2, with D unclear. CDR1 and CDR2 from the germline V gene are MNHEY and SVGAGI. CDR3 size: 13 residues. Trimming shortened V by 10 bases and J by 5 bases, and 14 bases separated the two germline ends. Here the CDR3 reads CATVGDRTGELFF. Written as DNA, the CDR3 is TGTGCCACCGTGGGTGACCGGACCGGGGAGCTGTTTTTT.

This clone was found once. CDR3 sequence (DNA): TGTGCCAGCAGCTGGACAGTCTCCTACGAGCAGTACTTC. Translated, it gives CASSWTVSYEQYF. The chain is built from TRBV5-5 and TRBJ2-7; TRBD1 might be the D (6 bases). This CDR3 has 13 residues. V was cut by 3 bases and J by 0 bases, with 7 bases left in between. Germline lookup yields CDR1 SGHKS and CDR2 YYEKEE (reference sequence).

The sample holds a few counts of this clone. This same CDR3 is encoded by further DNA sequences in the sample. The V and J genes are TRBV28 and TRBJ1-2; unclear D gene. This CDR3 is 12 amino acids long. The germline CDR1 and CDR2 sequences are MDHEN and SYDVKM. Trimming took 2 bases from V and 5 from J, leaving 6 bases between them. The CDR3 sequence: CASSLQAYGYTF. The CDR3 nucleotides read TGTGCCAGCAGTTTACAAGCTTATGGCTACACCTTC.

The chain combines TRBV7-9 with TRBJ2-3, with no clear D. V lost 2 bases and J lost 4, with 22 bases in between. This CDR3 contains 18 residues. CDR1 and CDR2 from the germline V gene are SEHNR and FQNEAQ (reference sequence). In DNA form, the CDR3 reads TGTGCCAGCAGCTTACCAAACACCCCGGCCATGGACGCAGATACGCAGTATTTT. Translated, it gives CASSLPNTPAMDADTQYF.

The gene calls are TRBV6-2 or TRBV6-3 and TRBJ2-7; 8 bases map to TRBD2. Germline lookup yields CDR1 MNHEY and CDR2 SVGEGT. The CDR3 has 15 residues. V lost 2 bases, J lost 3 bases, and 6 bases stayed unmatched. The CDR3, as DNA: TGTGCCAGCAGTTACGAGTCCAGCGGGAGCTACGAGCAGTACTTC. It codes for CASSYESSGSYEQYF.

This clone came up many times. The sample has other DNA sequences that encode this CDR3 too. CDR3 amino acids: CASSLLDSNSPLHF. The DNA of the CDR3 is TGTGCCAGCAGCTTACTGGACAGTAATTCACCCCTCCACTTT. The chain carries TRBV5-4 and TRBJ1-6; TRBD1 is a possible D gene (6 bases). The CDR3 covers 14 residues. V gave up 2 bases and J gave up 6 bases, with 9 bases separating them. CDR1 and CDR2 (germline): SGHNT, YYREEE (reference sequence). The variable domain in full, with the rest retrieved from reference TRBV5-4 and TRBJ1-6, is ETGVTQSPTHLIKTRGQQVTLRCSSQSGHNTVSWYQQALGQGPQFIFQYYREEENGRGNFPPRFSGLQFPNYSSELNVNALELDDSALYLCASSLLDSNSPLHFGNGTRLTVT.

V usage is TRBV11-2 and J usage is TRBJ2-5; D is possibly TRBD1 or TRBD2 (6 bases each). The CDR3 runs 14 residues. V shed 3 bases and J shed 6 bases, with 14 bases lying between them. The germline gives CDR1 SGHAT, CDR2 FQNNGV. As DNA, the CDR3 is TGTGCCAGCAGCTTGGAGGGGGGCGCAAAGACCCAGTACTTC. Encoded protein: CASSLEGGAKTQYF.

The CDR3 DNA reads TGTGCCAGCAGCCATGGTGCTAGCGGGAGTGGAGAGACCCAGTACTTC. Translated: CASSHGASGSGETQYF. The J gene is TRBJ2-5, the V gene TRBV3-1 (or the pseudogene TRBV3-2); 10 bases agree with TRBD2. The CDR3 length is 16 residues. The germline CDR1 and CDR2 sequences are LGHDT and YNNKEL (reference sequence). V lost 3 bases and J lost 4; bases outside the gene matches: 8.

This chain links TRBV9 with TRBJ2-7, with 7 bases fitting TRBD1. CDR3 length equals 15 residues. Losses at the gene ends were 2 bases for V and 0 bases for J; bases not matched to a gene: 5. Germline loops: CDR1 SGDLS, CDR2 YYNGEE. CDR3 bases: TGTGCCAGCAGCGTGCAGGGGGAGTTCTCCTACGAGCAGTACTTC. Translating gives CASSVQGEFSYEQYF.

Notes on this clone: Other nucleotide sequences from this sample produce the same CDR3. V is TRBV14 and J is TRBJ2-1, with 9 bases fitting TRBD2. Trimming cost V 4 bases and J 4 bases; bases outside gene matches: 8. The germline V gene encodes CDR1 SGHDN and CDR2 FVKESK. The CDR3 extends over 16 amino acids. The CDR3 DNA reads TGTGCCAGCAGCCTCTTAGCGGGAGTATCATACAATGAGCAGTTCTTC. Amino acid sequence: CASSLLAGVSYNEQFF. Looking up the rest from reference TRBV14 and TRBJ2-1 gives the full variable domain: EAGVTQFPSHSVIEKGQTVTLRCDPISGHDNLYWYRRVMGKEIKFLLHFVKESKQDESGMPNNRFLAERTGGTYSTLKVQPAELEDSGVYFCASSLLAGVSYNEQFFGPGTRLTVL.

V usage is TRBV10-3 and J usage is TRBJ2-7; D remains ambiguous. The CDR3 totals 12 residues. The V end was cut by 4 bases, the J end by 2 bases, with 6 bases between. The germline CDR1 and CDR2 sequences are ENHRY and SYGVKD. CDR3 amino acids: CAISALTYEQYF. The CDR3 DNA reads as TGTGCCATCAGTGCGTTGACCTACGAGCAGTACTTC.

This clone was recorded only once. The CDR3 bases are TGTGCCAGCAGCCAAGATCGGGAGAGAGATACGCAGTATTTT. It yields the protein CASSQDRERDTQYF. This chain links TRBV3-1 (or the pseudogene TRBV3-2) with TRBJ2-3; tentative D call: TRBD2 (6 bases). This CDR3 comprises 14 residues. The V end was cut by 0 bases, the J end by 5 bases, with 9 bases between. Per the germline V gene, CDR1 is LGHDT and CDR2 is YNNKEL (reference sequence).

For the CDR3, the DNA is TGTGCCAGCAGTTTATCAGGGACTAGCGGGAGAAGGTACGAGCAGTACTTC. It yields the protein CASSLSGTSGRRYEQYF. The rearrangement links TRBV27 to TRBJ2-7, with 14 bases matching TRBD2. The CDR3 is 17 residues long. Looked up from germline, CDR1 is MNHEY and CDR2 is SMNVEV (reference sequence). The V segment lost 0 bases and the J segment 4 bases; nucleotides outside the gene matches: 5.

The count of this clone is one. The chain links TRBV5-8 to TRBJ2-1, with TRBD2 as a possible D gene (5 bases). The CDR3 has 17 residues. Trimming shortened V by 4 bases and J by 1 base, and 18 bases separated the two germline ends. From germline, CDR1 is SGHTS and CDR2 YDEGEE. The CDR3 DNA follows: TGTGCCAGCAGCCGAAGTATAGCACGGGATTCCTACAATGAGCAGTTCTTC. Translating gives CASSRSIARDSYNEQFF.

This rearrangement joins TRBV28 to TRBJ2-2; possible D gene TRBD2, 5 bases. Germline CDR1 MDHEN, CDR2 SYDVKM. The V gene lost 1 base and the J gene lost 5 bases, with 14 bases spanning the gap. CDR3 length: 16 residues. Written as DNA, the CDR3 is TGTGCCAGCAGTTTATATTTCTCGAGCGGAACCGGGGAGCTGTTTTTT. This encodes CASSLYFSSGTGELFF.

V gene TRBV27 combines with J gene TRBJ1-6, with 7 bases aligning to TRBD1. V lost 0 bases, J lost 6 bases, and 5 bases stayed unmatched. Per germline, CDR1 MNHEY and CDR2 SMNVEV (reference sequence). The CDR3 spans 16 residues. This CDR3 reads CASSLSRTGSNSPLHF. The CDR3 DNA reads TGTGCCAGCAGTTTATCCCGGACAGGTAGTAATTCACCCCTCCACTTT.

This chain uses TRBV10-3 with TRBJ2-5; D is undetermined. The V gene's germline CDR1 is ENHRY and CDR2 SYGVKD. V was shortened by 3 bases and J by 1 base, with 9 bases between the two germline ends. CDR3 length equals 14 residues. The CDR3 reads CAISDLKSQETQYF. CDR3 DNA sequence: TGTGCCATCAGTGATCTGAAATCCCAAGAGACCCAGTACTTC.

The chain is built from TRBV6-5 and TRBJ2-1; D is unresolved. CDR1 MNHEY and CDR2 SVGAGI come from the germline V gene. The CDR3 sequence is 13 residues long. Trimming stripped 6 bases from V and 2 bases from J, with 8 bases between. The CDR3 here is CASRLLPYNEQFF. The DNA for the CDR3 is TGTGCCAGCAGGCTTTTACCCTACAATGAGCAGTTCTTC.

The CDR3 loop is CASMYPRDSLNTGELFF. The CDR3 bases are TGTGCCAGCATGTACCCCCGGGACAGCTTGAACACCGGGGAGCTGTTTTTT. The chain has TRBV7-8 and TRBJ2-2; the match to TRBD1 covers 7 bases. This CDR3 has 17 amino acids. V shed 7 bases and J 1 base; nucleotides not matched to a gene: 12. CDR1 and CDR2 (germline): SGHVS, FQNEAQ.

The V and J genes are TRBV16 and TRBJ2-5; D might be TRBD1 (6 bases). Germline CDR1 reads KGHSY; CDR2 reads FQNENV. There are 15 residues in the CDR3. With 2 bases removed from V and 3 bases from J, the gap between germline ends came to 13 bases. Written as DNA, the CDR3 is TGTGCCAGCAGCCAACCCGGCTACAGGGAAGAGACCCAGTACTTC. It specifies CASSQPGYREETQYF.

The chain combines TRBV27 with TRBJ2-1; 11 bases line up with TRBD2. Germline V gene sequence: CDR1 MNHEY, CDR2 SMNVEV (reference sequence). V lost 0 bases and J lost 5; bases outside the gene matches: 9. The CDR3 has 18 residues. CDR3 sequence: CASSLSIPSTSGDNEQFF. Written as DNA, the CDR3 is TGTGCCAGCAGTTTATCAATTCCCTCGACTAGCGGGGACAATGAGCAGTTCTTC.

The V call is TRBV3-1 (or the pseudogene TRBV3-2), the J call TRBJ1-2, with D perhaps matching TRBD1 (6 bases). Germline CDR1 and CDR2: LGHDT and YNNKEL (reference sequence). The CDR3 totals 14 residues. V was shortened by 4 bases and J by 7 bases, with 16 bases between the two germline ends. In DNA form, the CDR3 reads TGTGCCAGCAGCCCGTGGGGGGGGGCGTTTGGCTACACCTTC. Translated: CASSPWGGAFGYTF.

J is TRBJ1-2 and V is TRBV5-1, with a possible D match to TRBD1 (6 bases). The CDR3 has 16 residues. Trimming shortened V by 2 bases and J by 2 bases, and 16 bases separated the two germline ends. Germline CDR1 reads SGHRS; CDR2 reads YFSETQ. CDR3 protein: CASSFSGGATNYGYTF. Here the CDR3 DNA reads TGCGCCAGCAGCTTCAGTGGGGGCGCGACGAACTATGGCTACACCTTC.

The chain joins TRBV4-2 to TRBJ2-1; D is perhaps TRBD2 (5 bases). From germline, CDR1 is LGHNA and CDR2 YNFKEQ. The CDR3 contains 15 residues. V was clipped by 0 bases and J by 5 bases, with 11 bases between them. The CDR3: CASSQEEASDNEQFF. Written as DNA, the CDR3 is TGTGCCAGCAGCCAAGAGGAGGCCAGCGACAATGAGCAGTTCTTC.

The chain has TRBV9 and TRBJ2-1; D might be TRBD1 (7 bases). The CDR3 totals 17 residues. Germline values: CDR1 SGDLS, CDR2 YYNGEE. The germline V and J ends were trimmed by 0 bases and 10 bases, with 23 bases remaining between them. CDR3 sequence reads: CASSVGGRLARGSEQFF. CDR3 coding DNA: TGTGCCAGCAGCGTAGGTGGGAGGCTAGCCAGGGGGTCAGAGCAGTTCTTC.

The chain joins TRBV24-1 to TRBJ1-4; maybe TRBD1 (5 bases). The V end was cut by 4 bases, the J end by 14 bases, with 13 bases between. The CDR3 sequence is 12 residues long. Looked up from germline, CDR1 is KGHDR and CDR2 is SFDVKD. The CDR3 bases are TGTGCCACCAGTGACCCCCAGGGATGTCTGTTTTTT. It codes for CATSDPQGCLFF.